This passage covers 30 T cell receptor beta chains from one sample sequenced in a study of blood T cell repertoires in COVID-19 (dated by TCRdb to the early 2020s). To prepare the library, the immunoSEQ multiplex PCR assay was applied. As stored in TCRdb, this immuneACCESS dataset retains in-frame rearrangements with V and J assigned. A fraction of the clones does not appear; measured against another copy, unresolved V genes explain less than half of the discrepancy, and the remainder lacks a known reason. The sample table lists around 60,000 clones, about 86% of them with a count of one. More than 1% of the sample lies in the top ten. The sample consisted of peripheral blood. Receptor source: a man between 40 and 49 years old with acute or convalescent COVID-19.

J is TRBJ1-1 and V is TRBV6-5; D unresolved. Looked up from germline, CDR1 is MNHEY and CDR2 is SVGAGI. Between the trimmed V and J ends, which lost 0 bases and 0 bases, there was a span of 11 bases. The CDR3 consists of 16 residues. For the CDR3, the DNA is TGTGCCAGCAGTTACTCGGCAGGAATCATGAACACTGAAGCTTTCTTT. It is translated as CASSYSAGIMNTEAFF.

This clone has only a few counts. V gene TRBV19 combines with J gene TRBJ1-2; 8 bases fit TRBD1. CDR1 and CDR2 (germline): LNHDA, SQIVND (reference sequence). The CDR3 contains 14 residues. The V gene end was trimmed by 5 bases and the J gene end by 4 bases; junction bases not matched to a gene: 6. CDR3 sequence: CASSSDRGRYGYTF. DNA of the CDR3: TGTGCCAGTAGTTCAGACAGGGGTCGCTATGGCTACACCTTC.

The genes are TRBV5-1 and TRBJ2-2; no clear D. This CDR3 has 17 amino acids. The germline V and J ends were trimmed by 3 bases and 7 bases, with 22 bases remaining between them. Germline values: CDR1 SGHRS, CDR2 YFSETQ. CDR3 amino acids: CASSYVETATFLGELFF. The DNA for the CDR3 is TGCGCCAGCAGCTATGTTGAGACCGCGACTTTTCTCGGGGAGCTGTTTTTT.

CDR3: CASSIYSNNSPLHF. The CDR3 bases are TGTGCCAGTAGTATCTACAGCAATAATTCACCCCTCCACTTT. The chain has TRBV19 and TRBJ1-6; D unresolved. V was cut by 3 bases and J by 5 bases, with 8 bases left in between. The CDR3 has 14 residues. Germline V gives CDR1 LNHDA, CDR2 SQIVND (reference sequence).

This clone has only one observation. The gene calls are TRBV9 and TRBJ2-1, with 8 bases fitting TRBD2. From germline, CDR1 is SGDLS and CDR2 YYNGEE. V shed 5 bases, J shed 4 bases, and the junction held 8 bases outside the gene matches. The CDR3 is 15 amino acids. CDR3 DNA sequence: TGTGCCAGCAGTAGGGCACTAGCGGCGTACAATGAGCAGTTCTTC. Translation gives CASSRALAAYNEQFF. The whole variable domain, remainder taken from reference TRBV9 and TRBJ2-1, is DSGVTQTPKHLITATGQRVTLRCSPRSGDLSVYWYQQSLDQGLQFLIQYYNGEERAKGNILERFSAQQFPDLHSELNLSSLELGDSALYFCASSRALAAYNEQFFGPGTRLTVL.

The CDR3 loop reads CASNQRGAVETQYF. The CDR3, as DNA: TGTGCCAGCAACCAGCGGGGGGCGGTCGAGACCCAGTACTTC. The chain couples TRBV11-3 to TRBJ2-5, with TRBD2 matching 9 bases. The CDR3 is 14 residues long. Germline lookup yields CDR1 SGHNT and CDR2 YENEEA. V trimming: 7 bases; J trimming: 5 bases; junction bases outside the gene matches: 8.

Points on this clone: At one of its ends the junction is not consistent with the germline gene, which may arise from a read error. CDR3 loop: CASSLAGLKGQIF. The CDR3 DNA reads as TGTGCCAGCAGCTTGGCCGGGTTAAAGGGGCAAATTTTT. The chain is built from TRBV5-4 and TRBJ1-4, with D possibly matching TRBD1 (5 bases). The germline V gene encodes CDR1 SGHNT and CDR2 YYREEE (reference sequence). The CDR3 extends over 13 amino acids.

V and J are TRBV2 and TRBJ2-5; D remains ambiguous. V lost 3 bases and J lost 7, with 12 bases in between. The CDR3 has 13 amino acids. CDR1 and CDR2 from the germline V gene are SNHLY and FYNNEI. The CDR3: CASSDDSGLTQYF. CDR3 coding DNA: TGTGCCAGCAGTGACGACTCCGGGTTGACCCAGTACTTC.

The chain employs TRBV11-2 and TRBJ1-3; the D is unclear. The CDR3 runs 13 residues. Germline V gives CDR1 SGHAT, CDR2 FQNNGV. Trimming removed 3 bases at V and 10 bases at J, with 13 bases between. The CDR3 is CASSFRSTPTIYF. The CDR3 nucleotides are TGTGCCAGCAGCTTTAGAAGTACCCCTACCATATATTTT.

The chain has TRBV6-1 and TRBJ2-1, with a tentative D call TRBD1 (5 bases). The CDR3 has 16 amino acids. Trimming removed 2 bases from V and 0 bases from J, with 11 bases in between. The germline gives CDR1 MNHNS, CDR2 SASEGT. The CDR3 sequence is CASSEKGQASYNEQFF. The CDR3 nucleotides are TGTGCCAGCAGTGAAAAGGGGCAGGCCTCCTACAATGAGCAGTTCTTC.

This clone has just one count. The chain has TRBV5-5 and TRBJ1-2; tentative D call: TRBD1 (6 bases). The germline V gene encodes CDR1 SGHKS and CDR2 YYEKEE (reference sequence). Trimming removed 3 bases at V and 8 bases at J, with 14 bases between. The CDR3 loop spans 13 amino acids. CDR3 protein: CASSWTGTSGYTF. The CDR3 region has the DNA TGTGCCAGCAGCTGGACCGGGACAAGCGGCTACACCTTC.

The rearrangement joins TRBV2 to TRBJ2-1; 7 positions match TRBD2. The CDR3 has 12 amino acids. Germline V gene data show CDR1 as SNHLY and CDR2 as FYNNEI. V gave up 5 bases and J gave up 14 bases; unmatched junction bases: 9. The CDR3 DNA sequence: TGTGCCAGCAGTAGACAGATTGCGGGGGAGTTCTTC. Translation gives CASSRQIAGEFF.

In this sample, this clone turned up a few times. The CDR3 DNA is TGTGCCAGCAGCCAGGAAGTCACAGATACGCAGTATTTT. Amino acid sequence: CASSQEVTDTQYF. The J gene is TRBJ2-3, the V gene TRBV5-4; D is ambiguous. Trimming removed 4 bases at V and 2 bases at J, with 8 bases between. The length of the CDR3 is 13 residues. The germline gives CDR1 SGHNT, CDR2 YYREEE (reference sequence).

The chain links TRBV18 to TRBJ2-1; TRBD2 aligns across 8 bases. Trimming cost V 5 bases and J 5 bases; bases outside gene matches: 8. Per germline, CDR1 KGHSH and CDR2 LQKENI. The CDR3 length is 15 residues. The CDR3 nucleotides are TGTGCCAGCTCAACACGGGGGGGCTTGGACAATGAGCAGTTCTTC. As protein: CASSTRGGLDNEQFF.

V usage is TRBV7-3 and J usage is TRBJ1-1; unclear D gene. The CDR3 runs 13 residues. Germline V lookup: CDR1 SGHTA, CDR2 FQGTGA. The germline V and J ends were trimmed by 3 bases and 8 bases, with 13 bases remaining between them. The CDR3 spells CASSLVPGEEAFF. CDR3 DNA: TGTGCCAGCAGCTTGGTCCCAGGTGAAGAAGCTTTCTTT. Based on the CDR3 plus reference TRBV7-3 and TRBJ1-1, the full variable domain is GAGVSQTPSNKVTEKGKYVELRCDPISGHTALYWYRQSLGQGPEFLIYFQGTGAADDSGLPNDRFFAVRPEGSVSTLKIQRTERGDSAVYLCASSLVPGEEAFFGQGTRLTVV.

Only a few counts were recorded for this clone. The chain joins TRBV3-1 (or the pseudogene TRBV3-2) to TRBJ2-7, with a tentative D call TRBD1 (5 bases). Germline V lookup: CDR1 LGHDT, CDR2 YNNKEL (reference sequence). This CDR3 contains 13 residues. The germline V and J ends were trimmed by 7 bases and 0 bases, with 10 bases remaining between them. The CDR3 nucleotides read TGTGCCAGCACGACAGCCTCCTCCTACGAGCAGTACTTC. It codes for CASTTASSYEQYF.

V usage is TRBV6-9 and J usage is TRBJ1-2, with D perhaps TRBD1 (6 bases). The germline V and J ends were trimmed by 7 bases and 3 bases, with 18 bases remaining between them. Germline CDR1 and CDR2: MNHGY and SVAAGI. The CDR3 length is 15 residues. The CDR3 protein is CASTVGGARHYGYTF. DNA for the CDR3: TGTGCCAGCACAGTTGGGGGGGCGCGGCACTATGGCTACACCTTC.

The CDR3 nucleotides are TGCGCCAGCAGCTTTGGACTAGCGGGGACGGAGACCCAGTACTTC. Protein sequence: CASSFGLAGTETQYF. The chain employs TRBV5-1 and TRBJ2-5, with 12 bases aligning to TRBD2. The CDR3 covers 15 residues. V shed 2 bases, J shed 5 bases, and the junction held 4 bases outside the gene matches. Germline loops: CDR1 SGHRS, CDR2 YFSETQ.

Here the CDR3 reads CASSRGFSTDTQYF. The CDR3 bases are TGCGCCAGCAGCAGGGGATTTAGCACAGATACGCAGTATTTT. The rearrangement joins TRBV5-1 to TRBJ2-3, with a possible D match to TRBD1 (5 bases). This CDR3 is built from 14 residues. Germline CDR1 reads SGHRS; CDR2 reads YFSETQ. The V end lost 4 bases, the J end lost 0 bases, and 9 bases lay between the germline ends.

The chain joins TRBV13 to TRBJ2-5, with 12 bases aligning to TRBD1. With 3 bases clipped from V and 4 bases from J, the junction kept 6 bases outside the gene matches. The CDR3 is 16 amino acids. Germline values: CDR1 PRHDT, CDR2 FYEKMQ (reference sequence). CDR3 in DNA: TGTGCCAGCAGCTTCTCCGGGACAGGGGGCGGAGAGACCCAGTACTTC. It encodes CASSFSGTGGGETQYF.

The chain is built from TRBV4-1 and TRBJ2-1, with D tentatively TRBD2 (5 bases). The ends were cut back, 0 bases at V and 2 bases at J, with 23 bases in the middle. This CDR3 has 20 amino acids. CDR1 is MGHRA, CDR2 YSYEKL, per germline. The CDR3 DNA reads TGCGCCAGCAGCCAAGAACGGGATCCTACCATCTCGAGGGCCTACAATGAGCAGTTCTTC. Residues: CASSQERDPTISRAYNEQFF.

The chain is built from TRBV2 and TRBJ1-1, with TRBD1 as a possible D gene (6 bases). Trimming removed 7 bases at V and 4 bases at J, with 19 bases between. The CDR3 covers 15 residues. Germline CDR1 reads SNHLY; CDR2 reads FYNNEI. The CDR3 DNA reads TGTGCCAGCATTCCCCTGGCGAGCAGGGGCACTGAAGCTTTCTTT. It specifies CASIPLASRGTEAFF.

The V and J genes are TRBV19 and TRBJ1-1; 7 bases are shared with TRBD1. J lost 5 bases, V lost 3 bases, and 6 bases had no gene match. The CDR3 sequence is 14 residues long. Per the germline V gene, CDR1 is LNHDA and CDR2 is SQIVND (reference sequence). The CDR3 DNA reads TGTGCCAGTAGTATTACAGGGGCGAGGACTGAAGCTTTCTTT. Amino acids: CASSITGARTEAFF. Based on the CDR3 plus reference TRBV19 and TRBJ1-1, the full variable domain is DGGITQSPKYLFRKEGQNVTLSCEQNLNHDAMYWYRQDPGQGLRLIYYSQIVNDFQKGDIAEGYSVSREKKESFPLTVTSAQKNPTAFYLCASSITGARTEAFFGQGTRLTVV.

The genes are TRBV6-5 and TRBJ1-2, with TRBD1 identical over 8 bases. The J segment lost 8 bases and the V segment lost 2 bases, leaving 4 bases of the junction unmatched. The CDR3 length is 13 residues. The germline CDR1 and CDR2 sequences are MNHEY and SVGAGI. CDR3 bases: TGTGCCAGCAGTTACCAGGGGGCAAGAGGCTACACCTTC. Protein: CASSYQGARGYTF.

This chain links TRBV5-1 with TRBJ1-2, with 9 bases fitting TRBD1. The V gene end was trimmed by 1 base and the J gene end by 3 bases; junction bases not matched to a gene: 4. This CDR3 spans 15 amino acids. CDR1 is SGHRS and CDR2 is YFSETQ in the germline V gene. CDR3 protein: CASSLRTGGDYGYTF. In DNA form, the CDR3 reads TGCGCCAGCAGCTTGCGAACAGGGGGCGACTATGGCTACACCTTC. The full variable domain, in which reference TRBV5-1 and TRBJ1-2 provide the parts outside the CDR3, is KAGVTQTPRYLIKTRGQQVTLSCSPISGHRSVSWYQQTPGQGLQFLFEYFSETQRNKGNFPGRFSGRQFSNSRSEMNVSTLELGDSALYLCASSLRTGGDYGYTFGSGTRLTVV.

This chain uses TRBV5-1 with TRBJ2-5; 8 bases map to TRBD2. This CDR3 contains 16 residues. V was pared by 7 bases and J by 0 bases, with 11 bases of the junction left unmatched. Germline loops: CDR1 SGHRS, CDR2 YFSETQ. The CDR3 sequence: CASSEGGGGHQETQYF. The CDR3 nucleotides are TGCGCCAGCTCCGAGGGAGGCGGGGGGCACCAAGAGACCCAGTACTTC. Combining the CDR3 with reference TRBV5-1 and TRBJ2-5 gives the whole variable domain KAGVTQTPRYLIKTRGQQVTLSCSPISGHRSVSWYQQTPGQGLQFLFEYFSETQRNKGNFPGRFSGRQFSNSRSEMNVSTLELGDSALYLCASSEGGGGHQETQYFGPGTRLLVL.

This chain links TRBV10-1 with TRBJ1-1; 8 bases agree with TRBD1. This CDR3 spans 13 amino acids. Germline lookup yields CDR1 WNHNN and CDR2 SYGVQD (reference sequence). After removal of 7 bases from V and 5 bases from J, the junction contained 6 bases not matched to a gene. The CDR3 is CASIQTGVTEAFF. The CDR3 nucleotides are TGCGCCAGCATCCAGACAGGGGTAACTGAAGCTTTCTTT.

The chain carries TRBV19 and TRBJ1-1; D gene unclear. CDR3 length: 14 residues. Germline V lookup: CDR1 LNHDA, CDR2 SQIVND (reference sequence). The V end was cut by 7 bases, the J end by 0 bases, with 12 bases between. The CDR3 nucleotides read TGTGCCAGTATCCCCCACTCTTTGAACACTGAAGCTTTCTTT. Translated: CASIPHSLNTEAFF.

The chain combines TRBV5-6 with TRBJ1-6; 12 nucleotides align to TRBD1. Germline values: CDR1 SGHDT, CDR2 YYEEEE. The CDR3 runs 17 residues. V lost 0 bases, J lost 7 bases, and 5 bases stayed unmatched. The chain's CDR3 is CASSLVGQGAENSPLHF. The CDR3 DNA is TGTGCCAGCAGCTTGGTGGGACAGGGGGCAGAGAATTCACCCCTCCACTTT.

This chain joins TRBV7-3 and TRBJ2-3; possible D gene TRBD2, 5 bases. V lost 9 bases and J 6 bases, leaving 10 bases between the germline ends. Germline CDR1 is SGHTA and CDR2 is FQGTGA. The CDR3 covers 11 residues. CDR3 nucleotide sequence: TGTGCCAGTGGCCCGGGGGATACGCAGTATTTT. The encoded protein is CASGPGDTQYF.